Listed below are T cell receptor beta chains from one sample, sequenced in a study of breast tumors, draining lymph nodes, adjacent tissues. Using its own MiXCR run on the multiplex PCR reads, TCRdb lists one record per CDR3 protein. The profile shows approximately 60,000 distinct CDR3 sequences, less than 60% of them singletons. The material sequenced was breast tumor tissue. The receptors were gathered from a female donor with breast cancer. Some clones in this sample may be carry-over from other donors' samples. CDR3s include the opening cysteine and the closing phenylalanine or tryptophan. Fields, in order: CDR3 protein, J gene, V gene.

CDR3: CASTAPGLSSGNTIYF
J: TRBJ1-3
V: TRBV19

CDR3: CATGDYEQYF
J: TRBJ2-7
V: TRBV20-1

CDR3: CATSDLSSGGRGNEQFF
J: TRBJ2-1
V: TRBV24-1

CDR3: CASSLVSVDDGVDEQYF
J: TRBJ2-7
V: TRBV7-8

CDR3: CASSQDPAGAQVETQYF
J: TRBJ2-5
V: TRBV4-1

CDR3: CASRPLAGGPNEQFF
J: TRBJ2-1
V: TRBV4-2

CDR3: CSVDQWDTETLVTETQTF
J: TRBJ2-5
V: TRBV29-1

CDR3: CASSLFMRVETQYF
J: TRBJ2-5
V: TRBV7-9

CDR3: CASNRNREDGYTF
J: TRBJ1-2
V: TRBV2

CDR3: CASSSPGAQYF
J: TRBJ2-5
V: TRBV12-3/TRBV12-4

CDR3: CASSTATRASSYGYTF
J: TRBJ1-2
V: TRBV19

CDR3: CASIYLCSVLPYEGLNLVTETQYF
J: TRBJ2-5
V: TRBV6-4

CDR3: CASTPPDRGHEQFF
J: TRBJ2-1
V: TRBV2

CDR3: CASRGTSGFTSTDTQYF
J: TRBJ2-3
V: TRBV3-1

CDR3: CASSSHKGSLNQPQHF
J: TRBJ1-5
V: TRBV5-5

CDR3: CASSALGQGESYEQYF
J: TRBJ2-7
V: TRBV9

CDR3: CASSLGTRSYNEQYF
J: TRBJ2-3
V: TRBV13

CDR3: CSVASTDTQYF
J: TRBJ2-3
V: TRBV29-1

CDR3: CASSVGQGADEQYF
J: TRBJ2-7
V: TRBV5-1

CDR3: CASSKGASGNTIYF
J: TRBJ1-3
V: TRBV5-1

CDR3: CASSLRPHEQYF
J: TRBJ2-7
V: TRBV13

CDR3: CASSFLRGGQPQHF
J: TRBJ1-5
V: TRBV12-3/TRBV12-4

CDR3: CASSPDGNYGYTF
J: TRBJ1-2
V: TRBV7-2

CDR3: CASSLISGSSYEQYF
J: TRBJ2-7
V: TRBV7-2

CDR3: CATRNDRLAGGRTDTQYF
J: TRBJ2-3
V: TRBV15

CDR3: CASSPDRGNNQPQYF
J: TRBJ2-5
V: TRBV7-2

CDR3: CASSQELGPKYEQYF
J: TRBJ2-7
V: TRBV4-2

CDR3: CASSRSDRGNTGELFF
J: TRBJ2-2
V: TRBV4-3

CDR3: CSARGTGSGGNTIYF
J: TRBJ1-3
V: TRBV20-1

CDR3: CSAGTAETSTGSEKLFF
J: TRBJ1-4
V: TRBV20-1

CDR3: CASSFPGQYTGELFF
J: TRBJ2-2
V: TRBV27

CDR3: CASSLEGQANYEQYF
J: TRBJ2-7
V: TRBV7-2

CDR3: CASSFLKLAGGTDTQYF
J: TRBJ2-3
V: TRBV27

CDR3: CASSGGAVGTYNEQFF
J: TRBJ2-1
V: TRBV7-2

CDR3: CASSIYLVEPQHF
J: TRBJ1-5
V: TRBV19

CDR3: CASSPWDSPYGYTF
J: TRBJ1-2
V: TRBV11-2

CDR3: CASRLTGKYNSPLHF
J: TRBJ1-6
V: TRBV7-9

CDR3: CASNSGRVKGYEQYF
J: TRBJ2-7
V: TRBV6-1

CDR3: CASSVSGGWGEKLFF
J: TRBJ1-4
V: TRBV19

CDR3: CASSQGSGTGELFF
J: TRBJ2-2
V: TRBV7-9

CDR3: CASSHPGLGAGANVLTF
J: TRBJ2-6
V: TRBV6-2/TRBV6-3

CDR3: CASSYVAGYEQYF
J: TRBJ2-7
V: TRBV6-2/TRBV6-3

CDR3: CSAQKGGEKLFF
J: TRBJ1-4
V: TRBV20-1

CDR3: CASSLFGETQYF
J: TRBJ2-5
V: TRBV7-6

CDR3: CATSRGLSGGSSSYEQYF
J: TRBJ2-7
V: TRBV15

CDR3: CASSHGLGGGTDTQYF
J: TRBJ2-3
V: TRBV5-1

CDR3: CATASQGSSGNTIYF
J: TRBJ1-3
V: TRBV2

CDR3: CASSFGTGAYEQYF
J: TRBJ2-7
V: TRBV5-1

CDR3: CASSREGANYGYTF
J: TRBJ1-2
V: TRBV19

CDR3: CASSLQGAGGYTF
J: TRBJ1-2
V: TRBV2

CDR3: CASSSDRGRTEAFF
J: TRBJ1-1
V: TRBV28

CDR3: CASSVAGGETQYF
J: TRBJ2-5
V: TRBV9

CDR3: CSVAGNGVETQYF
J: TRBJ2-5
V: TRBV29-1